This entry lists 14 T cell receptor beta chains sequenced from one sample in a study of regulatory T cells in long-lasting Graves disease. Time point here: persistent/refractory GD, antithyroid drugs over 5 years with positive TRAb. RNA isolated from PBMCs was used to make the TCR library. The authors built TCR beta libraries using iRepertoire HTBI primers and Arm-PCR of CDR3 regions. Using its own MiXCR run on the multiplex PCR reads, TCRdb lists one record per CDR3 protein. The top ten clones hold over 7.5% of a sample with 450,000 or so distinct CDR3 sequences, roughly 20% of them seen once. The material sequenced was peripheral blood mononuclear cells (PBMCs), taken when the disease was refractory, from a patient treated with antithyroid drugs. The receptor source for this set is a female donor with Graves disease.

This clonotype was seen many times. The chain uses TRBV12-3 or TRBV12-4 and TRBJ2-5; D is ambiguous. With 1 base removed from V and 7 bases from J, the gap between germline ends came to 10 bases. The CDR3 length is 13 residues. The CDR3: CASSLEGRGTQYF. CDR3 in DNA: TGTGCCAGCAGTTTAGAGGGCCGTGGGACCCAGTACTTC.

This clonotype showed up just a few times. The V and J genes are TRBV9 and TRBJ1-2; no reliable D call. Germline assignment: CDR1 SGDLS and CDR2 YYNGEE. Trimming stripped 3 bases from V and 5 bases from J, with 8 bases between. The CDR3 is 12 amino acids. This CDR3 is CASSGNSYGYTF. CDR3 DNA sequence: TGTGCCAGCAGCGGCAACAGTTATGGCTACACCTTC.

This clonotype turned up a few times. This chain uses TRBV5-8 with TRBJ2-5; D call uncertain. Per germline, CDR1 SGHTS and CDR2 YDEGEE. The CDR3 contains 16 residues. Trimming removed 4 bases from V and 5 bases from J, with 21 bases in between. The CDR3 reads CASSLEWRFNAETQYF. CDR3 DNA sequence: TGTGCCAGCAGCCTGGAGTGGCGGTTCAATGCTGAGACCCAGTACTTC.

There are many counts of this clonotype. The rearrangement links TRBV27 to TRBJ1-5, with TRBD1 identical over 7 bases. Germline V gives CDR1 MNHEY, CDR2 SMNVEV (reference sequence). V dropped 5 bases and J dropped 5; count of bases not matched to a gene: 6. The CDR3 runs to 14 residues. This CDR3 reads CASSPGTEYQPQHF. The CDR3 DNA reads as TGTGCCAGCAGTCCCGGGACAGAGTATCAGCCCCAGCATTTT.

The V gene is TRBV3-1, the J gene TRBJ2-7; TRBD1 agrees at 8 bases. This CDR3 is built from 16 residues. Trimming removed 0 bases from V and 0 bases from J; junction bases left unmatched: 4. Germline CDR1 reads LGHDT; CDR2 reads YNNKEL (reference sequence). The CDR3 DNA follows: TGTGCCAGCAGCCAAGATCTGACAGGGGACTCCTACGAGCAGTACTTC. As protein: CASSQDLTGDSYEQYF.

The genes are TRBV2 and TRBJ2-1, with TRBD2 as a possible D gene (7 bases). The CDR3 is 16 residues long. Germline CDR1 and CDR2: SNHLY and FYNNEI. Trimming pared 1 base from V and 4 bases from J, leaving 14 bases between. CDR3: CASSEGGGAVYNEQFF. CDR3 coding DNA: TGTGCCAGCAGTGAAGGTGGGGGGGCTGTTTACAATGAGCAGTTCTTC.

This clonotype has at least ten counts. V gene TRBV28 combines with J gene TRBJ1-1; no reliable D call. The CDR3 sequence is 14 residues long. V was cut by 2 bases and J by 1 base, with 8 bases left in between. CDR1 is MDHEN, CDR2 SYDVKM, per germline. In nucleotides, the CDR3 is TGTGCCAGCAGTTTACGGCGGAGGAACACTGAAGCTTTCTTT. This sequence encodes CASSLRRRNTEAFF.

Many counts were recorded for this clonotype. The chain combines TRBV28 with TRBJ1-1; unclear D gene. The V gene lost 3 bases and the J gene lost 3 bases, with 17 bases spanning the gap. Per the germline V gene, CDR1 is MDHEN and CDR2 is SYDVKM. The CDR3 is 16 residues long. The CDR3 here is CASSFVTRGFDTEAFF. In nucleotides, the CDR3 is TGTGCCAGCAGTTTCGTCACTCGAGGGTTCGACACTGAAGCTTTCTTT.

This chain's CDR3 is CASSFGLADAGGTQYF. In DNA, the CDR3 is TGCGCCAGCAGTTTTGGACTAGCGGACGCTGGGGGTACGCAGTATTTT. The gene calls are TRBV5-1 and TRBJ2-3; 10 bases map to TRBD2. V trimming: 5 bases; J trimming: 8 bases; junction bases outside the gene matches: 14. The length of the CDR3 is 16 residues. Germline assignment: CDR1 SGHRS and CDR2 YFSETQ.

CDR3 in amino acids: CASSITAGANEQYF. The CDR3 DNA reads TGTGCCAGTAGTATAACAGCGGGAGCTAACGAGCAGTACTTC. This chain uses TRBV19 with TRBJ2-7, with 8 bases identical to TRBD2. CDR3 length: 14 amino acids. With V trimmed by 2 bases and J by 5 bases, 5 bases remained unmatched. CDR1 and CDR2 from the germline V gene are LNHDA and SQIVND (reference sequence). Using reference TRBV19 and TRBJ2-7 for the parts outside the CDR3, the full variable domain is DGGITQSPKYLFRKEGQNVTLSCEQNLNHDAMYWYRQDPGQGLRLIYYSQIVNDFQKGDIAEGYSVSREKKESFPLTVTSAQKNPTAFYLCASSITAGANEQYFGPGTRLTVT.

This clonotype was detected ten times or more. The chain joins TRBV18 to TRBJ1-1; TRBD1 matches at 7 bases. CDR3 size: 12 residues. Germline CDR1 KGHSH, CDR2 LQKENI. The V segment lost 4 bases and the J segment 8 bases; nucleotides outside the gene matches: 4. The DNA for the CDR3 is TGTGCCAGCTCACTTGGGACAGAGGAAGCTTTCTTT. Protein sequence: CASSLGTEEAFF.

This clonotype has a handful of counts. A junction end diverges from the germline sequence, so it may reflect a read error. The CDR3 protein is CASSRTVATNEKLFF. CDR3 coding DNA: TGCGCCAGCAGCCGTACTGTGGCAACTAATGAAAAACTGTTTTTT. J is TRBJ1-4 and V is TRBV12-3 or TRBV12-4; no firm D call. CDR3 length equals 15 residues.

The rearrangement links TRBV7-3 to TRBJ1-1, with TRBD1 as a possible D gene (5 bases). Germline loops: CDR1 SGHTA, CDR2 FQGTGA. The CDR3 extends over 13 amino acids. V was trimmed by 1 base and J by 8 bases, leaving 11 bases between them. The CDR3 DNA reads TGTGCCAGCAGCTTAATTTTTGGGGGAGAAGCTTTCTTT. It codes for CASSLIFGGEAFF.

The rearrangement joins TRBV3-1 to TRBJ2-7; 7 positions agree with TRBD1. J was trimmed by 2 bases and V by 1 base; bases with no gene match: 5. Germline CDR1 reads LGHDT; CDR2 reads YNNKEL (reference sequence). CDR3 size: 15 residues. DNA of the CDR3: TGTGCCAGCAGCCAAGCGACAGGGATTACCTACGAGCAGTACTTC. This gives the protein CASSQATGITYEQYF.